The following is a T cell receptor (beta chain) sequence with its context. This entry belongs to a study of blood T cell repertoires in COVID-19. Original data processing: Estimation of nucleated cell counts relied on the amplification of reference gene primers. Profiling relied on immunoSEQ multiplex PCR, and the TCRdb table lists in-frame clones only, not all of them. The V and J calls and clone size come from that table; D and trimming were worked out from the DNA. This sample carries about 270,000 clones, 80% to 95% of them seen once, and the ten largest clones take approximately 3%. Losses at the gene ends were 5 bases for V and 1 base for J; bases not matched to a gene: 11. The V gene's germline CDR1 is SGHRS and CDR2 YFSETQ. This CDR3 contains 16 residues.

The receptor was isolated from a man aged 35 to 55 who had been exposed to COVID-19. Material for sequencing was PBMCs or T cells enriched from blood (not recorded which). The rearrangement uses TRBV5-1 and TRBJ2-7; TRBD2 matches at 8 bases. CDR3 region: CASRRGPTSASYEQYF. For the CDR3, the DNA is TGCGCCAGCAGACGGGGGCCGACTAGCGCATCCTACGAGCAGTACTTC.